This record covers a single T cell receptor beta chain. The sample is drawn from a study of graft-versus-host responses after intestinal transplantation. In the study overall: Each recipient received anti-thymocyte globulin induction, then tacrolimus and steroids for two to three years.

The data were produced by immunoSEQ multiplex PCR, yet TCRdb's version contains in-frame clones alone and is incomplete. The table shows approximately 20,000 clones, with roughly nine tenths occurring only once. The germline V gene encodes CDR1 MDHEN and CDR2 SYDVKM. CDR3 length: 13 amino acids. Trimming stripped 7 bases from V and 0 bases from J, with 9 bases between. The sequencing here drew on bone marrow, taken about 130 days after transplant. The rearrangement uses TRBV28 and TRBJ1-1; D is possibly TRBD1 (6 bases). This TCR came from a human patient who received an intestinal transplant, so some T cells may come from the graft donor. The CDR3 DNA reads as TGTGCCAGCACAGGGGTGGTGAACACTGAAGCTTTCTTT. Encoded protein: CASTGVVNTEAFF. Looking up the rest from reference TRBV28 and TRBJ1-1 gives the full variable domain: DVKVTQSSRYLVKRTGEKVFLECVQDMDHENMFWYRQDPGLGLRLIYFSYDVKMKEKGDIPEGYSVSREKKERFSLILESASTNQTSMYLCASTGVVNTEAFFGQGTRLTVV.